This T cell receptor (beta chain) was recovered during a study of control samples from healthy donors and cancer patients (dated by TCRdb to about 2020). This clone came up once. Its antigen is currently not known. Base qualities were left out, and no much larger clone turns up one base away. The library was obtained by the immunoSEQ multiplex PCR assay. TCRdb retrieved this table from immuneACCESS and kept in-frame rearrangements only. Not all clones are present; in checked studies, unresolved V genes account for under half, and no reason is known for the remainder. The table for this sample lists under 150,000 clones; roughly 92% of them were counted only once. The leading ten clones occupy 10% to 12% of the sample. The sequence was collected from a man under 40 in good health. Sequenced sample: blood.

The nucleotides are TGTGCCAGCAGCTTAGGGACTAGCGCCAACTACAATGAGCAGTTCTTC. Its protein product is CASSLGTSANYNEQFF. Recombination joined TRBV7-2 with TRBJ2-1, and 9 junction bases match TRBD2. CDR1 and CDR2, per the germline V gene, are SGHTA and FQGNSA. The CDR3 sequence holds 16 residues, the cysteine and phenylalanine included. The only DNA kept is the CDR3, 48 bases in frame from the first base. Germline trimming amounts to 1 base on V and 3 bases on J, with 4 as the count of junction bases outside the gene matches.